What follows are 16 T cell receptor beta chains derived from one specimen sequenced in a study of T cell repertoires in cytomegalovirus infection. Each CDR3 protein gets one entry after TCRdb re-called the reads with MiXCR. The repertoire holds approximately 910,000 distinct CDR3 sequences, with approximately 31% as singletons. No antigen has been assigned to these receptors. Material: cultured CD8+ T cells from PBMCs, obtained from culture after CMV antigen stimulation. Receptors originate from a human donor in good health (CMV status not recorded). Some clones in this sample may be carry-over from other donors' samples.

The chain uses TRBV6-1 and TRBJ2-5; D is unclear. Looked up from germline, CDR1 is MNHNS and CDR2 is SASEGT. CDR3 length equals 14 residues. The V end lost 1 base, the J end lost 5 bases, and 11 bases lay between the germline ends. The CDR3 region is CASSEGPYKETQYF. Written as DNA, the CDR3 is TGTGCCAGCAGTGAAGGGCCATACAAGGAGACCCAGTACTTC.

V usage is TRBV19 and J usage is TRBJ1-1; the D is unclear. Germline CDR1 LNHDA, CDR2 SQIVND (reference sequence). V was shortened by 6 bases and J by 9 bases, with 17 bases between the two germline ends. The CDR3 spans 13 residues. CDR3: CASRERPGEKAFF. The CDR3, as DNA: TGTGCCAGTAGAGAGAGACCCGGGGAGAAAGCTTTCTTT.

The sample holds a few counts of this clonotype. This chain links TRBV12-3 or TRBV12-4 with TRBJ2-3, with a tentative D call TRBD2 (6 bases). The CDR3 totals 14 residues. V was shortened by 3 bases and J by 5 bases, with 12 bases between the two germline ends. CDR3 nucleotide sequence: TGTGCCAGCAGTTTCACGGGGGTGGAAGATACGCAGTATTTT. Encoded protein: CASSFTGVEDTQYF.

In this sample, this clonotype turned up a few times. This chain links TRBV20-1 with TRBJ1-5; D perhaps matches TRBD1 (6 bases). Per the germline V gene, CDR1 is DFQATT and CDR2 is SNEGSKA (reference sequence). The V and J ends lost 5 bases and 5 bases respectively, with 22 bases between them. This CDR3 is 16 amino acids long. CDR3 DNA sequence: TGCAGTGCTCAGGGGTTTCCAAGTACATCCCATCAGCCCCAGCATTTT. Translating gives CSAQGFPSTSHQPQHF.

This sequence joins TRBV27 and TRBJ2-5; tentatively, D is TRBD2 (6 bases). CDR1 is MNHEY and CDR2 is SMNVEV in the germline V gene (reference sequence). Trimming pared 9 bases from V and 4 bases from J, leaving 18 bases between. The CDR3 sequence is 14 residues long. CDR3 in amino acids: CASTAIGGGETQYF. CDR3 nucleotides: TGTGCCAGTACCGCAATCGGGGGAGGAGAGACCCAGTACTTC.

V is TRBV9 and J is TRBJ2-1; D possibly corresponds to TRBD1 (6 bases). V lost 0 bases, J lost 7 bases, and 11 bases lay in between. The length of the CDR3 is 14 residues. Germline CDR1 is SGDLS and CDR2 is YYNGEE. DNA for the CDR3: TGTGCCAGCAGCGTAGAACAGGGTAGAAATGAGCAGTTCTTC. Its translation is CASSVEQGRNEQFF.

This clonotype was recorded many times. The chain is built from TRBV12-3 or TRBV12-4 and TRBJ2-2; 10 positions agree with TRBD1. Trimming removed 0 bases from V and 3 bases from J; junction bases left unmatched: 1. The CDR3 consists of 16 residues. The CDR3 DNA is TGTGCCAGCAGTTTAGCGGACAGGGGGGACACCGGGGAGCTGTTTTTT. As protein: CASSLADRGDTGELFF.

This chain uses TRBV12-3 or TRBV12-4 with TRBJ2-1; 12 bases map to TRBD2. This CDR3 has 15 amino acids. Trimming took 7 bases from V and 9 from J; bases not matched to a gene: 10. The CDR3, as DNA: TGTGCCAGCACCCTAATGACTAGCGGGGGAGGTGAGCAGTTCTTC. Translating gives CASTLMTSGGGEQFF.

In this sample, this clonotype turned up a few times. This sequence joins TRBV27 and TRBJ2-7; 9 nucleotides line up with TRBD1. The CDR3 spans 14 residues. The ends lost 3 bases at V and 5 bases at J; junction bases unmatched: 5. The V gene's germline CDR1 is MNHEY and CDR2 SMNVEV (reference sequence). For the CDR3, the DNA is TGTGCCAGCAGTTTTACAGGGGGCGGCAACGAGCAGTACTTC. Protein sequence: CASSFTGGGNEQYF.

For this clonotype: This may arise from a read error, as a much more abundant clone is one base away. The chain employs TRBV6-2 or TRBV6-3 and TRBJ2-7; no definite D call. This CDR3 comprises 15 residues. Germline CDR1 is MNHEY and CDR2 is SVGEGT. Trimming shortened V by 5 bases and J by 0 bases, and 14 bases separated the two germline ends. CDR3: CASSGTGTSSYEQYF. The DNA for the CDR3 is TGTGCCAGCAGTGGCACCGGAACCAGCTCCTACGAGCAGTACTTC.

The chain employs TRBV6-1 and TRBJ2-7; 9 bases line up with TRBD1. The germline V gene encodes CDR1 MNHNS and CDR2 SASEGT. V shed 1 base and J 2 bases; nucleotides not matched to a gene: 3. This CDR3 region has 15 residues. CDR3 loop: CASSEGRTGAYEQYF. CDR3 bases: TGTGCCAGCAGTGAAGGCCGGACAGGGGCCTACGAGCAGTACTTC.

A few counts support this clonotype. The genes are TRBV6-5 and TRBJ2-2; 9 positions match TRBD2. The CDR3 sequence is 18 residues long. Germline assignment: CDR1 MNHEY and CDR2 SVGAGI. The V segment lost 0 bases and the J segment 0 bases; nucleotides outside the gene matches: 5. CDR3 nucleotides: TGTGCCAGCAGTTACTCGATTAGCGGGGGCTCGAACACCGGGGAGCTGTTTTTT. It yields the protein CASSYSISGGSNTGELFF.

This chain connects TRBV6-2 or TRBV6-3 to TRBJ2-2, with 11 bases that match TRBD2. The CDR3 has 17 residues. Germline V gives CDR1 MNHEY, CDR2 SVGEGT. V trimming: 2 bases; J trimming: 4 bases; junction bases outside the gene matches: 6. CDR3 nucleotides: TGTGCCAGCAGTTACCCCGTCCTAGCGGGGGGCACCGGGGAGCTGTTTTTT. It is translated as CASSYPVLAGGTGELFF.

This clonotype has a single count. It may be a read error: a sequence one base away is much more abundant. This chain connects TRBV19 to TRBJ1-1; TRBD1 is a possible D gene (6 bases). CDR3 length: 15 residues. Trimming left V 6 bases short and J 7 bases short, with 21 bases between. Germline loops: CDR1 LNHDA, CDR2 SQIVND (reference sequence). The CDR3 protein is CASSPDEGDYIEAFF. CDR3 DNA sequence: TGTGCCAGTAGCCCGGACGAGGGGGATTACATTGAAGCTTTCTTT.

This clonotype was seen only a few times. The rearrangement joins TRBV20-1 to TRBJ2-1; possibly TRBD2 for D (6 bases). The CDR3 consists of 14 residues. Germline assignment: CDR1 DFQATT and CDR2 SNEGSKA (reference sequence). The V gene lost 0 bases and the J gene lost 8 bases, with 14 bases spanning the gap. The CDR3, as DNA: TGCAGTGCTAGAGATGGAGGGAAGGGTGATGAGCAGTTCTTC. Translated, it gives CSARDGGKGDEQFF.

This chain uses TRBV10-3 with TRBJ2-6; D possibly uses TRBD1 or TRBD2 (5 bases each). This CDR3 is 16 amino acids long. V was clipped by 7 bases and J by 4 bases, with 17 bases between them. From germline, CDR1 is ENHRY and CDR2 SYGVKD. CDR3 loop: CAIKGTQSVGANVLTF. CDR3 nucleotides: TGTGCCATCAAAGGGACCCAGTCTGTAGGGGCCAACGTCCTGACTTTC.